The rows below give T cell receptor beta chains drawn from one sample of a study of T-cell reconstitution after alpha-beta-depleted transplantation in children. Using its own MiXCR run on the PCR reads, TCRdb lists one record per CDR3 protein. Found here are some 240,000 distinct CDR3 sequences, 12% of them singletons; the top ten hold approximately 2.4%. Sequences were derived from PBMCs from the stem cell graft donor, sampled from the stem cell graft. The receptors here all came from a human donor who donated a stem cell graft to a child with acute lymphoblastic leukemia. CDR3s include the opening cysteine and the closing phenylalanine or tryptophan. D genes are given only for firm matches. The listing skips clone size in some rows; elsewhere it reads once, few, many or a size class.

D: .
size: many
J: TRBJ1-5
V: TRBV6-2/TRBV6-3
CDR3: CASSTLRGLQPQHF
DNA: TGTGCCAGCAGTACCCTACGGGGGCTTCAGCCCCAGCATTTT

D: .
size: many
J: TRBJ2-2
V: TRBV4-3
CDR3: CASSQEPGERAGELFF
DNA: TGCGCCAGCAGCCAAGAACCAGGGGAGAGGGCCGGGGAGCTGTTTTTT

D: .
size: many
J: TRBJ2-2
V: TRBV6-5
CDR3: CASSYMASGELFF
DNA: TGTGCCAGCAGTTACATGGCCTCCGGGGAGCTGTTTTTT

D: .
size: many
J: TRBJ2-2
V: TRBV4-3
CDR3: CASSQEVLSTGELFF
DNA: TGCGCCAGCAGCCAAGAAGTACTTTCTACCGGGGAGCTGTTTTTT

D: .
size: many
J: TRBJ1-5
V: TRBV20-1
CDR3: CSARTGRPQHF
DNA: TGCAGTGCTAGAACAGGGCGGCCCCAGCATTTT

D: .
size: many
J: TRBJ2-1
V: TRBV7-3
CDR3: CASSPTTRRDEQFF
DNA: TGTGCCAGCAGTCCTACAACCCGTCGGGATGAGCAGTTCTTC

D: TRBD2
size: .
J: TRBJ2-7
V: TRBV30
CDR3: CAYGIAGPPYEQYF
DNA: TGTGCCTACGGAATAGCGGGGCCCCCCTACGAGCAGTACTTC

D: .
size: few
J: TRBJ2-5
V: TRBV6-1
CDR3: CASREWAIQETQYF
DNA: TGTGCCAGCCGCGAATGGGCGATCCAAGAGACCCAGTACTTC

D: .
size: many
J: TRBJ2-1
V: TRBV11-2
CDR3: CASSRWSNEQFF
DNA: TGTGCCAGCAGCCGATGGAGCAATGAGCAGTTCTTC

D: .
size: many
J: TRBJ2-6
V: TRBV20-1
CDR3: CSAFFAGANVLTF
DNA: TGCAGTGCTTTTTTTGCTGGGGCCAACGTCCTGACTTTC

D: TRBD2
size: many
J: TRBJ2-5
V: TRBV10-3
CDR3: CAISEALARGETQYF
DNA: TGTGCCATCAGTGAGGCACTAGCGCGGGGAGAGACCCAGTACTTC

D: TRBD2
size: many
J: TRBJ2-5
V: TRBV20-1
CDR3: CSAKEATSGMMETQYF
DNA: TGCAGTGCTAAAGAGGCGACTAGCGGGATGATGGAGACCCAGTACTTC

D: TRBD1
size: many
J: TRBJ1-5
V: TRBV7-8
CDR3: CASSLSGTGGWSNQPQHF
DNA: TGTGCCAGCAGCCTTAGCGGGACAGGGGGCTGGAGCAATCAGCCCCAGCATTTT

D: .
size: many
J: TRBJ1-2
V: TRBV12-3/TRBV12-4
CDR3: CASSRQHYGYTF
DNA: TGTGCCAGCAGTAGACAGCACTATGGCTACACCTTC

D: TRBD1
size: many
J: TRBJ1-2
V: TRBV5-1
CDR3: CASSFQGAEGYTF
DNA: TGCGCCAGCAGCTTTCAGGGGGCGGAAGGCTACACCTTC

D: TRBD1
size: many
J: TRBJ2-7
V: TRBV20-1
CDR3: CSASFYTGGSYEQYF
DNA: TGCAGTGCTAGTTTTTACACAGGGGGCTCCTACGAGCAGTACTTC

D: TRBD1
size: many
J: TRBJ1-6
V: TRBV30
CDR3: CAFPTGMNSPLHF
DNA: TGTGCCTTCCCGACAGGGATGAATTCACCCCTCCACTTT

D: .
size: .
J: TRBJ1-2
V: TRBV30
CDR3: CAWSVPGLYGYTF
DNA: TGTGCCTGGAGTGTACCAGGGTTATATGGCTACACCTTC

D: .
size: many
J: TRBJ1-1
V: TRBV28
CDR3: CASRKRAGGTEAFF
DNA: TGTGCCAGCAGAAAAAGGGCGGGGGGCACTGAAGCTTTCTTT

D: TRBD1
size: .
J: TRBJ2-7
V: TRBV6-1
CDR3: CASSQDRGKTGQYF
DNA: TGTGCCAGCAGTCAAGACAGGGGGAAAACAGGGCAGTACTTC

D: .
size: .
J: TRBJ1-2
V: TRBV6-2/TRBV6-3
CDR3: CASGPGSYGYTF
DNA: TGTGCCAGCGGACCGGGATCCTATGGCTACACCTTC

D: .
size: .
J: TRBJ2-7
V: TRBV27
CDR3: CASSTGPRQYF
DNA: TGTGCCAGCAGTACGGGACCCCGACAGTACTTC

D: .
size: many
J: TRBJ2-1
V: TRBV5-1
CDR3: CASSFWDLYNEQFF
DNA: TGCGCCAGCAGCTTTTGGGACTTATACAATGAGCAGTTCTTC